The 24 T cell receptor beta chains given below trace back to one sample, sequenced in a study of blood T cell repertoires in COVID-19. The data were produced by immunoSEQ multiplex PCR, yet TCRdb's version contains in-frame clones alone and is incomplete. The sample records 300,000 to 350,000 clones, approximately 82% being singletons. Input material: peripheral blood. These receptors were taken from a man aged 30 to 45 with active or convalescent COVID-19.

The chain has TRBV19 and TRBJ2-7, with D maybe TRBD1 (5 bases). V gave up 3 bases and J gave up 3 bases, with 15 bases separating them. This CDR3 spans 15 amino acids. Germline V lookup: CDR1 LNHDA, CDR2 SQIVND (reference sequence). CDR3 loop: CASSITLQGLYEQYF. The CDR3 nucleotides read TGTGCCAGTAGTATTACCCTCCAGGGTCTCTACGAGCAGTACTTC.

This chain connects TRBV27 to TRBJ2-3, with D unresolved. CDR1 and CDR2 (germline): MNHEY, SMNVEV (reference sequence). This CDR3 has 12 residues. V lost 6 bases, J lost 3 bases, and 7 bases lay in between. CDR3 nucleotides: TGTGCCAGCAGCCGTGCGACAGATACGCAGTATTTT. It encodes CASSRATDTQYF.

A single count supports this clone. The genes are TRBV27 and TRBJ2-1; D might be TRBD2 (5 bases). Between the trimmed V and J ends, which lost 2 bases and 8 bases, there was a span of 19 bases. Germline V gene lookup returns CDR1 MNHEY and CDR2 SMNVEV (reference sequence). The CDR3 is 16 amino acids. CDR3 bases: TGTGCCAGCAGTTTAGCGCCAACCCCGGGGTCCGATGAGCAGTTCTTC. This sequence encodes CASSLAPTPGSDEQFF.

CDR3 sequence: CASSYTRAPPLGDTQYF. CDR3 DNA sequence: TGTGCCAGCAGTTACACCAGGGCCCCTCCGTTGGGAGATACGCAGTATTTT. The chain uses TRBV6-2 or TRBV6-3 and TRBJ2-3; tentative D call: TRBD1 (5 bases). The CDR3 runs to 17 residues. Trimming took off 2 bases at V and 5 bases at J, with 20 bases between the two ends. Germline values: CDR1 MNHEY, CDR2 SVGEGT.

The chain carries TRBV7-2 and TRBJ2-7; the D is unclear. V lost 3 bases, J lost 5 bases, and 14 bases lay in between. This CDR3 is built from 14 residues. Germline assignment: CDR1 SGHTA and CDR2 FQGNSA. CDR3 nucleotide sequence: TGTGCCAGCAGCTTTCTGAGAGGATGGGACGAGCAGTACTTC. Translated, it gives CASSFLRGWDEQYF. The full variable domain, its missing parts supplied by reference TRBV7-2 and TRBJ2-7, is GAGVSQSPSNKVTEKGKDVELRCDPISGHTALYWYRQSLGQGLEFLIYFQGNSAPDKSGLPSDRFSAERTGGSVSTLTIQRTQQEDSAVYLCASSFLRGWDEQYFGPGTRLTVT.

This chain connects TRBV24-1 to TRBJ2-1; 7 bases are shared with TRBD2. The CDR3 is made up of 16 amino acids. Germline trimming cut 2 bases from V and 0 bases from J; bases unmatched to any gene: 3. Germline V gene sequence: CDR1 KGHDR, CDR2 SFDVKD. The CDR3 DNA reads as TGTGCCACCAGTGATTCCCCGGGGGGCTCCTACAATGAGCAGTTCTTC. Translating it yields CATSDSPGGSYNEQFF.

V gene TRBV3-1 (or the pseudogene TRBV3-2) combines with J gene TRBJ1-1, with D possibly matching TRBD1 (5 bases). The CDR3 has 16 amino acids. Germline V gives CDR1 LGHDT, CDR2 YNNKEL (reference sequence). Trimming removed 0 bases from V and 4 bases from J, with 15 bases in between. CDR3 DNA sequence: TGTGCCAGCAGCCAAGATCCTCAGGGAGGAATCACTGAAGCTTTCTTT. The encoded protein is CASSQDPQGGITEAFF.

The chain links TRBV6-5 to TRBJ1-4; D is unresolved. Trimming took 2 bases from V and 1 from J, leaving 5 bases between them. Per the germline V gene, CDR1 is MNHEY and CDR2 is SVGAGI. CDR3 length equals 14 residues. CDR3 amino acids: CASSYGRTNEKLFF. The CDR3 nucleotides are TGTGCCAGCAGTTACGGGAGAACTAATGAAAAACTGTTTTTT.

V and J are TRBV20-1 and TRBJ1-1; maybe TRBD1 (5 bases). The CDR3 contains 11 residues. Germline lookup yields CDR1 DFQATT and CDR2 SNEGSKA (reference sequence). The V and J ends lost 8 bases and 10 bases respectively, with 17 bases between them. CDR3 residues: CSPQEEGLAFF. The CDR3 nucleotides are TGCAGTCCACAGGAGGAGGGGTTAGCTTTCTTT.

This clone appeared a few times. V usage is TRBV7-3 and J usage is TRBJ1-1, with a possible D match to TRBD1 (6 bases). V was clipped by 5 bases and J by 6 bases, with 10 bases between them. The germline V gene has CDR1 SGHTA and CDR2 FQGTGA. The CDR3 loop spans 12 amino acids. The CDR3 DNA reads TGTGCCAGCAGCCTCCAGGGGTCTGAAGCTTTCTTT. This sequence encodes CASSLQGSEAFF.

This clone was counted a few times. V and J are TRBV28 and TRBJ2-2; maybe TRBD2 (6 bases). The CDR3 loop spans 15 amino acids. Deletions cut 3 bases from V and 5 bases from J, with 13 bases between. CDR1 and CDR2 from the germline V gene are MDHEN and SYDVKM. The CDR3 nucleotides read TGTGCCAGCAGTTTGTCGGGAGAAGAAACCGGGGAGCTGTTTTTT. Translated: CASSLSGEETGELFF.

This sequence joins TRBV5-4 and TRBJ2-4, with D perhaps TRBD2 (6 bases). This CDR3 has 14 amino acids. The V end was cut by 10 bases, the J end by 0 bases, with 14 bases between. Germline-derived CDR1 and CDR2 are SGHNT and YYREEE (reference sequence). Here the CDR3 reads CALAGGEAKNIQYF. CDR3 coding DNA: TGTGCCCTTGCGGGCGGGGAAGCCAAAAACATTCAGTACTTC.

V usage is TRBV20-1 and J usage is TRBJ2-3, with a tentative D call TRBD2 (6 bases). Trimming shortened V by 3 bases and J by 6 bases, and 13 bases separated the two germline ends. This CDR3 contains 13 residues. Germline V gene sequence: CDR1 DFQATT, CDR2 SNEGSKA (reference sequence). DNA of the CDR3: TGCAGTGCTAGTGCCGACCTAGCGGATACGCAGTATTTT. Its protein is CSASADLADTQYF.

The chain is built from TRBV19 and TRBJ1-2, with TRBD1 as a possible D gene (5 bases). The CDR3 runs 15 residues. Trimming left V 7 bases short and J 3 bases short, with 18 bases between. In germline, CDR1 is LNHDA, CDR2 SQIVND (reference sequence). The CDR3 region is CASIPGGRVDYGYTF. The DNA for the CDR3 is TGTGCCAGTATCCCCGGCGGCAGGGTCGACTATGGCTACACCTTC.

This clone showed up just once. The chain is built from TRBV28 and TRBJ2-7, with a possible D match to TRBD1 (5 bases). This CDR3 spans 13 amino acids. V lost 3 bases, J lost 2 bases, and 8 bases lay in between. CDR1 is MDHEN, CDR2 SYDVKM, per germline. The CDR3, as DNA: TGTGCCAGCAGTTTTGGGGCGACCTACGAGCAGTACTTC. Translated: CASSFGATYEQYF.

Regarding this clone: This CDR3 is also generated by other DNA sequences in the sample. The chain has TRBV5-1 and TRBJ1-3; 9 bases map to TRBD1. The CDR3 has 15 residues. With 1 base clipped from V and 7 bases from J, the junction kept 6 bases outside the gene matches. Looked up from germline, CDR1 is SGHRS and CDR2 is YFSETQ. The CDR3: CASSLTGQGRNTIYF. In nucleotides, the CDR3 is TGCGCCAGCAGCTTGACGGGACAGGGAAGGAACACCATATATTTT.

V gene TRBV3-1 (or the pseudogene TRBV3-2) combines with J gene TRBJ2-4; D is possibly TRBD2 (6 bases). V lost 1 base and J 0 bases, leaving 13 bases between the germline ends. Germline lookup yields CDR1 LGHDT and CDR2 YNNKEL (reference sequence). The CDR3 consists of 17 residues. Here the CDR3 DNA reads TGTGCCAGCAGCCAAGGGCGGGGTACGCTAGCCAAAAACATTCAGTACTTC. As protein: CASSQGRGTLAKNIQYF.

The chain has TRBV4-2 and TRBJ1-3; no clear D. Germline loops: CDR1 LGHNA, CDR2 YNFKEQ. CDR3 length equals 17 residues. With 1 base removed from V and 0 bases from J, the gap between germline ends came to 13 bases. CDR3 nucleotides: TGTGCCAGCAGCCAAGTCGCGGAATCTTTCTCTGGAAACACCATATATTTT. As protein: CASSQVAESFSGNTIYF.

This chain links TRBV7-2 with TRBJ2-1, with D hard to call. Trimming took 5 bases from V and 9 from J, leaving 14 bases between them. CDR1 and CDR2 from the germline V gene are SGHTA and FQGNSA. The CDR3 length is 13 residues. The CDR3 loop is CASSGLMNGEQFF. CDR3 bases: TGTGCCAGCAGCGGGCTTATGAACGGTGAGCAGTTCTTC.

The CDR3 DNA sequence: TGTGCCAGCAGCTCCACAGGGGGCTCGTCAGAGACCCAGTACTTC. Translated: CASSSTGGSSETQYF. V usage is TRBV5-4 and J usage is TRBJ2-5; TRBD1 matches 9 bases. Germline V gene lookup returns CDR1 SGHNT and CDR2 YYREEE (reference sequence). The CDR3 runs 15 residues. Trimming took 3 bases from V and 4 from J; bases not matched to a gene: 7.

The chain employs TRBV21-1 and TRBJ2-6; the D call TRBD1 from the table was never checked on the DNA. TRBV21-1 is marked as a pseudogene. This CDR3 contains 18 residues. CDR3 region: CASRTSGTDLTGANVLTF. The DNA for the CDR3 is TGTGCCAGCAGAACCTCCGGGACAGACCTCACTGGGGCCAACGTCCTGACTTTC.

This clone was seen a handful of times. The chain carries TRBV5-6 and TRBJ1-4; 8 positions agree with TRBD1. V was clipped by 10 bases and J by 5 bases; unmatched bases: 7. This CDR3 spans 13 amino acids. Looked up from germline, CDR1 is SGHDT and CDR2 is YYEEEE. The CDR3 sequence is CAVKGQVNEKLFF. The CDR3, as DNA: TGTGCCGTTAAGGGACAGGTGAATGAAAAACTGTTTTTT. The variable domain in full, with the rest retrieved from reference TRBV5-6 and TRBJ1-4, is DAGVTQSPTHLIKTRGQQVTLRCSPKSGHDTVSWYQQALGQGPQFIFQYYEEEERQRGNFPDRFSGHQFPNYSSELNVNALLLGDSALYLCAVKGQVNEKLFFGSGTQLSVL.

About this clone itself: A read error may produce the germline difference seen at one junction end. J is TRBJ2-7 and V is TRBV4-3, with 12 bases lining up with TRBD1. Germline V lookup: CDR1 LGHNA, CDR2 YSLEER. This CDR3 is 16 amino acids long. The DNA for the CDR3 is TGCGCCAGCAGCCAAGACGAGGGACAGGGGGCGTACGAGCAGTGCTTC. It codes for CASSQDEGQGAYEQCF.

The rearrangement joins TRBV11-2 to TRBJ2-1; D is perhaps TRBD2 (5 bases). The CDR3 runs 17 residues. Germline-derived CDR1 and CDR2 are SGHAT and FQNNGV. Trimming shortened V by 5 bases and J by 1 base, and 18 bases separated the two germline ends. CDR3 amino acids: CASSPSGSFLSYNEQFF. The CDR3 DNA sequence: TGTGCCAGCAGCCCCAGCGGTTCTTTTCTATCCTACAATGAGCAGTTCTTC.